The entry below describes one TCR beta chain. Its target is not known. A much bigger clone sits one base away, suggesting this may be a read error. Germline V gene sequence: CDR1 SGDLS, CDR2 YYNGEE. The CDR3 has 15 amino acids. V lost 6 bases and J lost 4; bases outside the gene matches: 6. Sample-barcoded 5' priming and a J-beta primer mix drove a second PCR of about 6 to 12 cycles. Every cDNA molecule carried a tag from a template-switch adaptor bearing 12 random nucleotides. Every sample produced at least 3 million CDR3-containing paired-end reads. TCRdb reprocessed the 5' RACE reads with MiXCR, giving one entry per CDR3 protein. Of about 1.8 million distinct CDR3 sequences in the sample, roughly 50% were seen once. These data originate in a study of blood T cells in healthy people across ages. Study-level findings and limits: Bulk PBMC profiling left naive and antigen-experienced comparisons inconclusive.

J is TRBJ2-1 and V is TRBV9, with TRBD1 matching over 11 bases. The receptor's source is a woman in her forties in good health. Input material: blood. CDR3: CASTLRDRGYNEQFF. The CDR3 nucleotides read TGTGCCAGCACCCTCCGGGACAGGGGGTACAATGAGCAGTTCTTC.